A single sample gave rise to the 14 T cell receptor beta chains below, sequenced in a study of breast tumors, draining lymph nodes, adjacent tissues (dated by TCRdb to the mid-2010s). Libraries were constructed by multiplex PCR. Sequenced using an Illumina HiSeq 2000. TCRdb reworked the public reads: Q25 trimming with fastp, MiXCR clone assembly, productive beta chains retained. Rows matching on CDR3 protein sequence are summarized as one entry with the most common DNA and genes. In this sample the table shows roughly 130,000 distinct CDR3 sequences, roughly 21% of which occur a single time. Over 3% of the sample lies in the top ten. The lymph node samples were taken from the axillary draining lymph nodes of breast cancer patients. Sequences were obtained from axillary lymph node tissue. All receptors derive from a female donor with breast cancer. Some clones in this sample may be carry-over from other donors' samples.

This clonotype has ten or more counts. This chain connects TRBV12-3 or TRBV12-4 to TRBJ2-2, with a tentative D call TRBD1 (5 bases). V dropped 0 bases and J dropped 4 bases, with 9 bases sitting between them. This CDR3 comprises 15 residues. The CDR3 DNA sequence: TGTGCCAGCAGTTTAGCGGGGCTGACCACCGGGGAGCTGTTTTTT. It encodes CASSLAGLTTGELFF.

This clonotype has just a few counts. A much larger clonotype is one base distant, so this may be a read error. This chain uses TRBV4-2 with TRBJ2-3; possible D gene TRBD1, 5 bases. The V gene's germline CDR1 is LGHNA and CDR2 YNFKEQ. The CDR3 has 13 amino acids. CDR3 amino acids: CASSQGEGDMQYF. For the CDR3, the DNA is TGTGCCAGCAGCCAAGGAGAAGGGGATATGCAGTATTTT.

CDR3 coding DNA: TGTGCCAGCAGTTACACTAGCGGTCGCGCAGATACGCAGTATTTT. Translation gives CASSYTSGRADTQYF. The chain employs TRBV6-2 or TRBV6-3 and TRBJ2-3; 8 bases are shared with TRBD2. CDR3 length: 15 residues. The germline gives CDR1 MNHEY, CDR2 SVGEGT. Trimming cost V 2 bases and J 4 bases; bases outside gene matches: 5.

This clonotype was picked up many times. The chain couples TRBV5-1 to TRBJ2-1, with D uncertain. Looked up from germline, CDR1 is SGHRS and CDR2 is YFSETQ. V lost 2 bases, J lost 1 base, and 13 bases lay in between. The CDR3 spans 16 residues. CDR3 region: CASSLWTTQSYNEQFF. The CDR3 DNA is TGCGCCAGCAGCTTATGGACCACACAGTCCTACAATGAGCAGTTCTTC.

To note about this clonotype: A much larger clone differs by one base, so this may be a read error. V gene TRBV20-1 combines with J gene TRBJ2-1; 7 positions match TRBD1. Per the germline V gene, CDR1 is DFQATT and CDR2 is SNEGSKA (reference sequence). This CDR3 comprises 14 residues. With 0 bases clipped from V and 13 bases from J, the junction kept 12 bases outside the gene matches. CDR3 bases: TGCAGTGCTAGAGAACAGGGGCAACAAGAGACCCAGTTCTTC. Translating it yields CSAREQGQQETQFF.

In the case of this clonotype: A much larger clone lies a single base off, so this may be a read error. The chain uses TRBV7-9 and TRBJ1-3; D unclear. Germline loops: CDR1 SEHNR, CDR2 FQNEAQ (reference sequence). This CDR3 is 16 amino acids long. Trimming stripped 8 bases from V and 0 bases from J, with 17 bases between. The CDR3 sequence: CASALKGLSSGNTIYF. CDR3 bases: TGTGCCAGCGCCTTAAAAGGGCTCAGCTCTGGAAACACCATATATTTT. Variable domain in full (rest from reference TRBV7-9 and TRBJ1-3): DTGVSQNPRHKITKRGQNVTFRCDPISEHNRLYWYRQTLGQGPEFLTYFQNEAQLEKSRLLSDRFSAERPKGSFSTLEIQRTEQGDSAMYLCASALKGLSSGNTIYFGEGSWLTVV.

This clonotype was counted between two and nine times. The V call is TRBV18, the J call TRBJ2-7; TRBD2 matches at 10 bases. In germline, CDR1 is KGHSH, CDR2 LQKENI. Trimming cost V 3 bases and J 2 bases; bases outside gene matches: 10. The CDR3 totals 17 residues. CDR3 DNA: TGTGCCAGCTCACCCCTCCGACTAGCGGGCTCCCCCTACGAGCAGTACTTC. This sequence encodes CASSPLRLAGSPYEQYF.

The table lists this clonotype with a few counts. The genes are TRBV5-1 and TRBJ1-3, with 10 bases identical to TRBD1. The germline V gene encodes CDR1 SGHRS and CDR2 YFSETQ. Unmatched junction bases numbered 6, after V lost 3 bases and J lost 0 bases. The CDR3 consists of 17 residues. The CDR3 sequence: CASSSGTGASSGNTIYF. DNA for the CDR3: TGCGCCAGCAGCTCCGGGACAGGGGCGAGCTCTGGAAACACCATATATTTT.

Concerning this clonotype: Just one base apart from a much larger clone, this may be a read error. The rearrangement links TRBV11-1 to TRBJ2-7; D unresolved. Germline loops: CDR1 SGHAT, CDR2 FQDESV (reference sequence). The CDR3 spans 12 residues. The CDR3 coding sequence is TGTGCCGGCAGTCCCGGCGGCTACGAGCAGTACTTC. Translating gives CAGSPGGYEQYF.

This clonotype was counted at least ten times. V gene TRBV7-8 combines with J gene TRBJ1-4, with D perhaps matching TRBD1 (5 bases). Trimming pared 1 base from V and 7 bases from J, leaving 16 bases between. The CDR3 runs 16 residues. CDR1 and CDR2 (germline): SGHVS, FQNEAQ. The CDR3 protein is CASSLEAKGLSEKLFF. In nucleotides, the CDR3 is TGTGCCAGCAGCTTAGAGGCTAAGGGGTTGAGTGAAAAACTGTTTTTT.

This clonotype showed up many times. This chain joins TRBV10-2 and TRBJ2-3; 8 bases fit TRBD2. With 3 bases clipped from V and 5 bases from J, the junction kept 1 base outside the gene matches. From germline, CDR1 is WSHSY and CDR2 SAAADI. The CDR3 loop spans 13 amino acids. The CDR3 region has the DNA TGCGCCAGCAGTGAAACTAGCGGAGATACGCAGTATTTT. Protein product: CASSETSGDTQYF.

The J gene is TRBJ1-1, the V gene TRBV4-1; weak D call: TRBD1 (5 bases). Trimming pared 2 bases from V and 1 base from J, leaving 11 bases between. Germline CDR1 MGHRA, CDR2 YSYEKL. CDR3 size: 15 residues. CDR3 in amino acids: CASSQYLTANTEAFF. The DNA for the CDR3 is TGCGCCAGCAGCCAATATCTGACAGCGAACACTGAAGCTTTCTTT.

This clonotype was detected many times. This chain connects TRBV9 to TRBJ1-5, with D unresolved. The CDR3 length is 13 residues. The germline V gene encodes CDR1 SGDLS and CDR2 YYNGEE. V gave up 0 bases and J gave up 0 bases, with 1 base separating them. As DNA, the CDR3 is TGTGCCAGCAGCGTAGGTAGCAATCAGCCCCAGCATTTT. This gives the protein CASSVGSNQPQHF.

The sample holds many counts of this clonotype. The chain is built from TRBV25-1 and TRBJ2-7; a possible D gene is TRBD1 (5 bases). CDR3 length: 16 amino acids. With 1 base removed from V and 6 bases from J, the gap between germline ends came to 19 bases. Per germline, CDR1 MGHDK and CDR2 SYGVNS. The CDR3 bases are TGTGCCAGCAGTGAATGGGGCAGGGCGTCCGATGGCGAGCAGTACTTC. This translates into CASSEWGRASDGEQYF.